Below, 31 T cell receptor beta chains from the same sample are listed, as sequenced in a study of cytomegalovirus exposure and HLA in healthy donors. The PCR employed 60 Vbeta primers together with 13 Jbeta primers. Profiled with immunoSEQ multiplex PCR; TCRdb holds only in-frame clones, not every one. The data hold some 120,000 clones, with 83% observed a single time. The sequencing sample was made of PBMCs. The source is a woman between 40 and 55 years old in good health and CMV-seropositive.

The chain recombines TRBV5-1 with TRBJ2-7; 7 bases are shared with TRBD1. CDR1 is SGHRS and CDR2 is YFSETQ in the germline V gene. CDR3 size: 17 residues. V was clipped by 1 base and J by 6 bases; unmatched bases: 16. CDR3 amino acids: CASSLSIQGSRSVEQYF. As DNA, the CDR3 is TGCGCCAGCAGCTTGAGTATACAGGGGAGTCGGTCGGTCGAGCAGTACTTC.

The chain has TRBV15 and TRBJ1-1; 11 bases map to TRBD1. V lost 1 base, J lost 4 bases, and 5 bases stayed unmatched. CDR1 and CDR2 from the germline V gene are LNHNV and YYDKDF (reference sequence). This CDR3 contains 16 residues. The CDR3 sequence: CATSRASGTGGTEAFF. CDR3 DNA sequence: TGTGCCACCAGCAGAGCCTCCGGGACAGGGGGCACTGAAGCTTTCTTT.

This chain uses TRBV6-4 with TRBJ2-2; weak D call: TRBD1 (6 bases). Trimming stripped 2 bases from V and 4 bases from J, with 8 bases between. The CDR3 extends over 14 amino acids. Per germline, CDR1 MRHNA and CDR2 SNTAGT. Here the CDR3 reads CASSDGTLTGELFF. The CDR3 nucleotides read TGTGCCAGCAGTGACGGGACACTCACCGGGGAGCTGTTTTTT.

The rearrangement links TRBV5-5 to TRBJ2-5, with D unresolved. V was shortened by 5 bases and J by 2 bases, with 10 bases between the two germline ends. The CDR3 loop spans 13 amino acids. Germline V gives CDR1 SGHKS, CDR2 YYEKEE (reference sequence). DNA of the CDR3: TGTGCCAGCAGGCTAGAGATACAAGAGACCCAGTACTTC. Residues: CASRLEIQETQYF.

The chain recombines TRBV11-3 with TRBJ1-1, with no clear D. V was clipped by 4 bases and J by 3 bases, with 15 bases between them. Germline-derived CDR1 and CDR2 are SGHNT and YENEEA. This CDR3 has 15 amino acids. This CDR3 reads CASSSYRRRDTEAFF. In DNA form, the CDR3 reads TGTGCCAGCAGCTCTTATAGACGACGGGACACTGAAGCTTTCTTT.

This sequence joins TRBV19 and TRBJ1-1, with 9 bases that match TRBD1. The CDR3 runs 16 residues. CDR1 is LNHDA, CDR2 SQIVND, per germline (reference sequence). With V trimmed by 4 bases and J by 3 bases, 9 bases remained unmatched. Here the CDR3 reads CASSTEDRGWDTEAFF. The DNA for the CDR3 is TGTGCCAGTAGTACCGAGGACAGGGGATGGGACACTGAAGCTTTCTTT. The full variable domain, in which reference TRBV19 and TRBJ1-1 provide the parts outside the CDR3, is DGGITQSPKYLFRKEGQNVTLSCEQNLNHDAMYWYRQDPGQGLRLIYYSQIVNDFQKGDIAEGYSVSREKKESFPLTVTSAQKNPTAFYLCASSTEDRGWDTEAFFGQGTRLTVV.

This clone was detected only once. The chain joins TRBV4-2 to TRBJ1-2; the match to TRBD1 covers 9 bases. The germline V gene encodes CDR1 LGHNA and CDR2 YNFKEQ. The V gene end was trimmed by 0 bases and the J gene end by 7 bases; junction bases not matched to a gene: 15. The CDR3 has 18 residues. CDR3 residues: CASSQDSSGQGRQGGYTF. The CDR3 DNA sequence: TGTGCCAGCAGCCAAGATTCTTCGGGACAGGGCCGACAGGGTGGCTACACCTTC.

In DNA, the CDR3 is TGTGCTAGTGGTTTAAGAGCGGGATTTTACAATGAGCAGTTCTTC. Its translation is CASGLRAGFYNEQFF. The V call is TRBV12-5, the J call TRBJ2-1; 7 bases map to TRBD2. CDR1 is LGHNT and CDR2 is FRNRAP in the germline V gene. V shed 3 bases, J shed 4 bases, and the junction held 6 bases outside the gene matches. There are 15 residues in the CDR3.

Concerning this clone itself: The junction differs from germline at one of its ends, possibly a read error. CDR3 amino acids: CSSSLAEGLTYYEQYF. The DNA for the CDR3 is TGTTCCAGCAGCTTAGCGGAAGGACTAACTTACTACGAGCAGTACTTC. The chain uses TRBV7-9 and TRBJ2-7; D is perhaps TRBD2 (6 bases). This CDR3 region has 16 residues. Germline V gene lookup returns CDR1 SEHNR and CDR2 FQNEAQ (reference sequence).

The gene calls are TRBV6-1 and TRBJ2-5; no firm D call. The J call may be in error: the DNA end matches TRBJ2-7 better. CDR3 length: 13 amino acids. Germline V gene lookup returns CDR1 MNHNS and CDR2 SASEGT. CDR3 nucleotides: TGTGCCAGCAGGTCTTATAGCCACCACGAGCAGTACTTC. Encoded protein: CASRSYSHHEQYF.

The V gene is TRBV9, the J gene TRBJ2-2; 12 positions match TRBD1. CDR1 and CDR2 (germline): SGDLS, YYNGEE. The CDR3 contains 16 residues. J gave up 4 bases and V 2 bases, and 3 bases lay outside the gene matches. CDR3 DNA: TGTGCCAGCAGCGTGGGGACAGGGGGCACCACCGGGGAGCTGTTTTTT. Protein: CASSVGTGGTTGELFF.

This rearrangement joins TRBV7-9 to TRBJ1-1, with D uncertain. Per germline, CDR1 SEHNR and CDR2 FQNEAQ (reference sequence). Trimming removed 8 bases at V and 2 bases at J, with 12 bases between. The CDR3 runs 13 residues. The CDR3 DNA sequence: TGTGCCAGCCGCCAGGCTACAAACACTGAAGCTTTCTTT. This gives the protein CASRQATNTEAFF.

The rearrangement joins TRBV5-1 to TRBJ2-2; 11 bases are a match to TRBD2. Germline V gives CDR1 SGHRS, CDR2 YFSETQ. The CDR3 contains 15 residues. V trimming: 5 bases; J trimming: 4 bases; junction bases outside the gene matches: 4. CDR3 protein: CASRTGTSGTGELFF. DNA for the CDR3: TGCGCCAGCAGGACCGGGACTAGCGGCACCGGGGAGCTGTTTTTT. Filled out from reference TRBV5-1 and TRBJ2-2, the complete variable domain reads KAGVTQTPRYLIKTRGQQVTLSCSPISGHRSVSWYQQTPGQGLQFLFEYFSETQRNKGNFPGRFSGRQFSNSRSEMNVSTLELGDSALYLCASRTGTSGTGELFFGEGSRLTVL.

The chain has TRBV9 and TRBJ2-2; TRBD2 might be the D (5 bases). Trimming pared 4 bases from V and 3 bases from J, leaving 16 bases between. This CDR3 region has 16 residues. Germline V CDR1 and CDR2: SGDLS, YYNGEE. The CDR3 bases are TGTGCCAGCAGCCCCCCCGAGGGAAATTACACCGGGGAGCTGTTTTTT. Protein sequence: CASSPPEGNYTGELFF.

The CDR3 spells CASSPGQGHEQYF. The CDR3 DNA follows: TGTGCCAGCAGTCCCGGACAGGGGCACGAGCAGTACTTC. The rearrangement links TRBV6-5 to TRBJ2-7; 9 positions agree with TRBD1. The ends lost 5 bases at V and 5 bases at J; junction bases unmatched: 4. The CDR3 totals 13 residues. Germline V gene sequence: CDR1 MNHEY, CDR2 SVGAGI.

The genes are TRBV28 and TRBJ1-3; D is undetermined. Germline V gene sequence: CDR1 MDHEN, CDR2 SYDVKM. This CDR3 has 14 amino acids. V lost 1 base and J lost 4, with 8 bases in between. The CDR3 loop is CASSLSPGGNTIYF. The CDR3 region has the DNA TGTGCCAGCAGTTTATCTCCGGGAGGAAACACCATATATTTT.

The chain links TRBV5-4 to TRBJ2-7; 7 bases align to TRBD1. J lost 5 bases, V lost 4 bases, and 3 bases had no gene match. Germline assignment: CDR1 SGHNT and CDR2 YYREEE (reference sequence). The CDR3 contains 12 residues. CDR3 loop: CASSRGGDEQYF. The CDR3 DNA reads TGTGCCAGCAGCCGAGGGGGCGACGAGCAGTACTTC.

The genes are TRBV4-1 and TRBJ2-3, with TRBD1 identical over 7 bases. The V gene's germline CDR1 is MGHRA and CDR2 YSYEKL. Trimming took 3 bases from V and 2 from J; bases not matched to a gene: 5. The CDR3 is 15 residues long. The CDR3 protein is CASSHRDRVTDTQYF. In DNA, the CDR3 is TGCGCCAGCAGCCACCGGGACAGAGTCACAGATACGCAGTATTTT.

The J gene is TRBJ2-1, the V gene TRBV2; the match to TRBD2 covers 8 bases. The germline V gene has CDR1 SNHLY and CDR2 FYNNEI. The V segment lost 6 bases and the J segment 8 bases; nucleotides outside the gene matches: 12. CDR3 size: 15 residues. In nucleotides, the CDR3 is TGTGCCAGCAGGGAGCGGGAGTCGAAAGTACATGAGCAGTTCTTC. Protein sequence: CASRERESKVHEQFF. The complete variable domain, with remaining parts taken from reference TRBV2 and TRBJ2-1, reads EPEVTQTPSHQVTQMGQEVILRCVPISNHLYFYWYRQILGQKVEFLVSFYNNEISEKSEIFDDQFSVERPDGSNFTLKIRSTKLEDSAMYFCASRERESKVHEQFFGPGTRLTVL.

J is TRBJ2-7 and V is TRBV13, with 9 bases lining up with TRBD2. V was clipped by 4 bases and J by 2 bases; unmatched bases: 9. The CDR3 totals 16 residues. Germline assignment: CDR1 PRHDT and CDR2 FYEKMQ (reference sequence). The CDR3 region is CASSSWGGGGTYEQYF. The CDR3 DNA reads as TGTGCCAGCAGCTCCTGGGGCGGGGGGGGCACCTACGAGCAGTACTTC.

This chain links TRBV23-1 with TRBJ1-5, with TRBD1 identical over 7 bases. TRBV23-1 is sorted into the ORF group, with uncertain function. V lost 7 bases to trimming and J lost 0 bases; unmatched junction nucleotides: 18. The CDR3 length is 19 residues. For the CDR3, the DNA is TGCGCCAGCACCCACCCCGACAGGGTGAGGGGATATAGCAATCAGCCCCAGCATTTT. Translating it yields CASTHPDRVRGYSNQPQHF.

The sample holds a few counts of this clone. The J gene is TRBJ2-3, the V gene TRBV6-1; TRBD1 matches 7 bases. From germline, CDR1 is MNHNS and CDR2 SASEGT. The ends lost 7 bases at V and 2 bases at J; junction bases unmatched: 9. The CDR3 loop spans 15 amino acids. The CDR3 sequence is CASIETGTATDTQYF. CDR3 DNA sequence: TGTGCCAGCATTGAGACCGGGACAGCCACAGATACGCAGTATTTT.

The chain recombines TRBV9 with TRBJ2-1; possible D gene TRBD1, 6 bases. V was trimmed by 3 bases and J by 1 base, leaving 14 bases between them. CDR3 length equals 16 residues. Germline V CDR1 and CDR2: SGDLS, YYNGEE. The CDR3 reads CASSEDEGESYNEQFF. For the CDR3, the DNA is TGTGCCAGCAGCGAGGACGAGGGGGAGTCCTACAATGAGCAGTTCTTC.

The rearrangement joins TRBV27 to TRBJ2-2; 7 bases map to TRBD1. The CDR3 loop spans 13 amino acids. V lost 7 bases and J lost 4; bases outside the gene matches: 3. The germline V gene encodes CDR1 MNHEY and CDR2 SMNVEV (reference sequence). CDR3 in amino acids: CASTTGPTGELFF. The CDR3 nucleotides are TGTGCCAGCACGACAGGGCCCACCGGGGAGCTGTTTTTT.

This rearrangement joins TRBV5-1 to TRBJ1-4; D uncertain. Deletions cut 0 bases from V and 7 bases from J, with 16 bases between. CDR1 is SGHRS and CDR2 is YFSETQ in the germline V gene. There are 16 residues in the CDR3. This CDR3 reads CASSLEGGRAGEKLFF. DNA of the CDR3: TGCGCCAGCAGCTTGGAAGGAGGTAGGGCGGGTGAAAAACTGTTTTTT.

V usage is TRBV4-3 and J usage is TRBJ2-3, with TRBD2 matching over 10 bases. The CDR3 contains 16 residues. The ends lost 4 bases at V and 4 bases at J; junction bases unmatched: 8. The V gene's germline CDR1 is LGHNA and CDR2 YSLEER. The CDR3 DNA reads as TGCGCCAGCAGCCCAGGGGGAGCGGGAGGGCCAGATACGCAGTATTTT. Translating it yields CASSPGGAGGPDTQYF.

CDR3 nucleotides: TGTGCCAGCAGTTTATTGCGGGAGAGAGGCAATGAGCAGTTCTTC. Translation gives CASSLLRERGNEQFF. The chain has TRBV28 and TRBJ2-1, with 7 bases matching TRBD2. V trimming: 1 base; J trimming: 6 bases; junction bases outside the gene matches: 6. In germline, CDR1 is MDHEN, CDR2 SYDVKM. This CDR3 contains 15 residues.

The V call is TRBV6-5, the J call TRBJ2-2; 10 bases line up with TRBD1. The CDR3 consists of 15 residues. J gave up 6 bases and V 5 bases, and 6 bases lay outside the gene matches. Germline V gives CDR1 MNHEY, CDR2 SVGAGI. CDR3 amino acids: CASSPSDRGSGELFF. As DNA, the CDR3 is TGTGCCAGCAGTCCCTCGGACAGGGGGTCCGGGGAGCTGTTTTTT.

The J gene is TRBJ2-1, the V gene TRBV11-2; TRBD2 is a possible D gene (5 bases). V gave up 3 bases and J gave up 10 bases, with 19 bases separating them. Germline assignment: CDR1 SGHAT and CDR2 FQNNGV. The CDR3 totals 15 residues. This chain's CDR3 is CASSFHSVGDREQFF. For the CDR3, the DNA is TGTGCCAGCAGCTTTCATAGCGTTGGGGATCGAGAGCAGTTCTTC.

The chain combines TRBV4-2 with TRBJ2-2; TRBD1 aligns across 7 bases. Germline-derived CDR1 and CDR2 are LGHNA and YNFKEQ. The V segment lost 0 bases and the J segment 6 bases; nucleotides outside the gene matches: 10. This CDR3 has 17 amino acids. This CDR3 reads CASSQDLYRGGSGELFF. The CDR3 nucleotides are TGTGCCAGCAGCCAAGATCTCTACAGGGGCGGTTCCGGGGAGCTGTTTTTT.

The chain is built from TRBV27 and TRBJ1-2, with TRBD1 as a possible D gene (6 bases). V was pared by 2 bases and J by 7 bases, with 8 bases between. The CDR3 is 12 residues long. Germline CDR1 reads MNHEY; CDR2 reads SMNVEV (reference sequence). CDR3 DNA sequence: TGTGCCAGCAGTTTAACAGGGTTTGGCTACACCTTC. It encodes CASSLTGFGYTF.